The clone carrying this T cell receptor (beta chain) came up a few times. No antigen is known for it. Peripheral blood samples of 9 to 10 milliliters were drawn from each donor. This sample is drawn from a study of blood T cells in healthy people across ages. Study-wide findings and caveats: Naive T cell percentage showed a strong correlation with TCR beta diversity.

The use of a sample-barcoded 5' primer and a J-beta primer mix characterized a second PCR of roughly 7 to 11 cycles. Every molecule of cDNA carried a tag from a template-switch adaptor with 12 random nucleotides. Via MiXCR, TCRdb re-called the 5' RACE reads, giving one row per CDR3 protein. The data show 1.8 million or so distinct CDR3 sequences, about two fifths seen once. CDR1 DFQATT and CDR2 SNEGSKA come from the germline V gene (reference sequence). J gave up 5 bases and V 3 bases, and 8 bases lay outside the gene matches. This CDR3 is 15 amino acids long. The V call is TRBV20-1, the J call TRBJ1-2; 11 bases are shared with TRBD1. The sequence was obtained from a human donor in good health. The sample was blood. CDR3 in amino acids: CSASAGTGGLYGYTF. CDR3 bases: TGCAGTGCTAGTGCCGGGACAGGGGGTCTGTATGGCTACACCTTC.